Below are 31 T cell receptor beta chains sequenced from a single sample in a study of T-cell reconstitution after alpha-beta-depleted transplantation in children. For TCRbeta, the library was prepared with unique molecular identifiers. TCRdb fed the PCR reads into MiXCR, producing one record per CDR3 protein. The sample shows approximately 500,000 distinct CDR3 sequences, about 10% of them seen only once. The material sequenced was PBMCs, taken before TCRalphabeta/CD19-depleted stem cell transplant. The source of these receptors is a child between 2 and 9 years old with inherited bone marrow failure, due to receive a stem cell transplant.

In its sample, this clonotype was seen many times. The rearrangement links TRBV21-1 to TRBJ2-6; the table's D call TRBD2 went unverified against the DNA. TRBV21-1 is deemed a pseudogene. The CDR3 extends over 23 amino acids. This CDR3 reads CASSKAWETTSGIPLSGANVLTF. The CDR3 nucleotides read TGTGCCAGCAGCAAAGCGTGGGAAACGACTAGCGGGATTCCCCTCTCTGGGGCCAACGTCCTGACTTTC.

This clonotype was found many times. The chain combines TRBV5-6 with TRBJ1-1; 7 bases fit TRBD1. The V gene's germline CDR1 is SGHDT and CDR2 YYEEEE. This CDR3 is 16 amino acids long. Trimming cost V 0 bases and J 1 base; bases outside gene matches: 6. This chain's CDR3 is CASSLEQGRRNTEAFF. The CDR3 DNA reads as TGTGCCAGCAGCTTGGAACAGGGGAGAAGGAACACTGAAGCTTTCTTT.

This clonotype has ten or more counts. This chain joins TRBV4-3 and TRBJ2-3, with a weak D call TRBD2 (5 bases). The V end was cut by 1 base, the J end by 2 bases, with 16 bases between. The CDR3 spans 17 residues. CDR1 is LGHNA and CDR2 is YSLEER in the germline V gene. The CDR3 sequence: CASSQASQLVLTDTQYF. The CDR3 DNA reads TGCGCCAGCAGCCAAGCCTCACAACTAGTCCTCACAGATACGCAGTATTTT.

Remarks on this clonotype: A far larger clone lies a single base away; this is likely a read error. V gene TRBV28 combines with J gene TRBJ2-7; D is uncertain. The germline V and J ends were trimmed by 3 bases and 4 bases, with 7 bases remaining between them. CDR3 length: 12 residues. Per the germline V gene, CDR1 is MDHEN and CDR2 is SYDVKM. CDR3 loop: CASSFGQYEQYF. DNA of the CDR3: TGTGCCAGCAGTTTTGGGCAGTACGAGCAGTACTTC.

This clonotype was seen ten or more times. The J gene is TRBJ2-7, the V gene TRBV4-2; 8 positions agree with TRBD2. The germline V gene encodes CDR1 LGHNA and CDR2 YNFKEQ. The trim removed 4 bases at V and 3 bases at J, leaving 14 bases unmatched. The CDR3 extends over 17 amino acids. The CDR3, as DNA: TGTGCCAGCAGCCCTAGCGGGCCCCTGACCCGTAACTACGAGCAGTACTTC. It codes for CASSPSGPLTRNYEQYF.

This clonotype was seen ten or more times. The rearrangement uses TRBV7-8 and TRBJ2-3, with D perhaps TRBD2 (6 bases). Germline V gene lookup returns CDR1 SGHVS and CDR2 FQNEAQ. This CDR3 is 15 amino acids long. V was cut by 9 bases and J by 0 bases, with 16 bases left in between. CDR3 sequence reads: CASLKGGPSTDTQYF. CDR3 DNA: TGTGCCAGTTTAAAGGGAGGCCCTAGCACAGATACGCAGTATTTT.

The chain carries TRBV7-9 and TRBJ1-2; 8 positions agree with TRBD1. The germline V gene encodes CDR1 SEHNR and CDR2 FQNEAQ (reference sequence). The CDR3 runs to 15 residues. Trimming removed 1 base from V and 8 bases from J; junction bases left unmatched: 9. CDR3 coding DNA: TGTGCCAGCAGCTTAGTTGGAGGACAGGGAGTCGGCTACACCTTC. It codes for CASSLVGGQGVGYTF.

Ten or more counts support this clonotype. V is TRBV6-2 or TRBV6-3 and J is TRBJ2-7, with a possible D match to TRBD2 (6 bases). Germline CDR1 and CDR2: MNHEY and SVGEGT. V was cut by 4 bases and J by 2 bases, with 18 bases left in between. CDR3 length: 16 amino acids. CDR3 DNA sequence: TGTGCCAGCAGTTCCCGACATAGCGGCCCTACCTACGAGCAGTACTTC. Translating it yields CASSSRHSGPTYEQYF.

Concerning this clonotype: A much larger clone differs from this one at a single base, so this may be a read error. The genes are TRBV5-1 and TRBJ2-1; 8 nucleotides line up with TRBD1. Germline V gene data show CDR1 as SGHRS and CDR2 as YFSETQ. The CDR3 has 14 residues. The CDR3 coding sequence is TGCGCCAGCAGCGACAGACAGGGGTCCAATGACCAGTTCTTC. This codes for CASSDRQGSNDQFF.

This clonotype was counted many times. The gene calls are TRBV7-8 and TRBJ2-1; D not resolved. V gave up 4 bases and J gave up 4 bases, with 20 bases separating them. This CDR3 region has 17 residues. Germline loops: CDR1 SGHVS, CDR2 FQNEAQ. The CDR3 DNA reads TGTGCCAGCAGCTCCCTCCCCCTAGGAATTTTGTACAATGAGCAGTTCTTC. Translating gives CASSSLPLGILYNEQFF.

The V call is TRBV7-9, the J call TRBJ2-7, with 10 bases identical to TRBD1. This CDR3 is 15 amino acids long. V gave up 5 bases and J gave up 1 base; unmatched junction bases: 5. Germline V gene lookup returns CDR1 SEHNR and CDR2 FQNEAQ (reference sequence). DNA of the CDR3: TGTGCCAGCAGCATGTGGGGACAGGGGTCCTACGAGCAGTACTTC. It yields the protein CASSMWGQGSYEQYF.

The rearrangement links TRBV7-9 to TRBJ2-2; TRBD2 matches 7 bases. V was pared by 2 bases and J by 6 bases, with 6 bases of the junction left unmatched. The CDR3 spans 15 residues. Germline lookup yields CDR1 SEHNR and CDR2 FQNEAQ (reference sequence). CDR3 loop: CASSLRRGKAGELFF. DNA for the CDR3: TGTGCCAGCAGCTTAAGGCGGGGGAAAGCCGGGGAGCTGTTTTTT. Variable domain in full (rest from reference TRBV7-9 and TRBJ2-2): DTGVSQNPRHKITKRGQNVTFRCDPISEHNRLYWYRQTLGQGPEFLTYFQNEAQLEKSRLLSDRFSAERPKGSFSTLEIQRTEQGDSAMYLCASSLRRGKAGELFFGEGSRLTVL.

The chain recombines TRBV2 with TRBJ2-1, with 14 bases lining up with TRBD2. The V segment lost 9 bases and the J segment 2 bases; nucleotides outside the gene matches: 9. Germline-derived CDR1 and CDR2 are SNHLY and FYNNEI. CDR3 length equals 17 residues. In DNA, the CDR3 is TGTGCCAGTGGGACTAGCGGGAGCGGTAAGGCCTACAATGAGCAGTTCTTC. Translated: CASGTSGSGKAYNEQFF.

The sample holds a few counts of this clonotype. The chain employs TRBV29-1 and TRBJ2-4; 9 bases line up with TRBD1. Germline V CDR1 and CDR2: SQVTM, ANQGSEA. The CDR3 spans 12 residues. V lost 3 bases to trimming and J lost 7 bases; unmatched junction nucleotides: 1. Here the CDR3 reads CSVDGTGNIQYF. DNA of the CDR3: TGCAGCGTTGATGGGACAGGGAACATTCAGTACTTC.

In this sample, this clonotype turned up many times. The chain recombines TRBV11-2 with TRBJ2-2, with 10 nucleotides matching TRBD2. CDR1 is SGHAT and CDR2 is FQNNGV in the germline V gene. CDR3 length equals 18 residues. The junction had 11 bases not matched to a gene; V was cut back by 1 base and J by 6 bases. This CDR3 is CASSLGVGLAGVAGELFF. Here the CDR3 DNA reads TGTGCCAGCAGCTTAGGAGTCGGGCTAGCGGGAGTTGCCGGGGAGCTGTTTTTT. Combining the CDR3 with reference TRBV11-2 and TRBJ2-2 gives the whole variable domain EAGVAQSPRYKIIEKRQSVAFWCNPISGHATLYWYQQILGQGPKLLIQFQNNGVVDDSQLPKDRFSAERLKGVDSTLKIQPAKLEDSAVYLCASSLGVGLAGVAGELFFGEGSRLTVL.

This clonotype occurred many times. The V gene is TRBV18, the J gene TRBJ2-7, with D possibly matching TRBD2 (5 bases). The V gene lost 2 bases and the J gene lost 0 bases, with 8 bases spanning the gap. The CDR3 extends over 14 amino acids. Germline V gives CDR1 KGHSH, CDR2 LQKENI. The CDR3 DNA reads TGTGCCAGCTCACCAGTCCTAGCCTCCTACGAGCAGTACTTC. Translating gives CASSPVLASYEQYF.

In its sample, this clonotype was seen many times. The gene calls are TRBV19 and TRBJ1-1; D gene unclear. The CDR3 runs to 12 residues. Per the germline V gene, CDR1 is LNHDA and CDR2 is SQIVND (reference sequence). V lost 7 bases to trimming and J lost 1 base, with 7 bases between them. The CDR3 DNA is TGTGCCAGTACCGATCCGAACACTGAAGCTTTCTTT. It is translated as CASTDPNTEAFF.

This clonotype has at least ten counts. The CDR3 DNA reads as TGTGCCAGCAGTTTAGGACTAGCGGGAGTGGAGCAGTTCTTC. Its translation: CASSLGLAGVEQFF. The rearrangement uses TRBV28 and TRBJ2-1; 13 bases align to TRBD2. J gave up 10 bases and V 2 bases, and 2 bases lay outside the gene matches. Germline assignment: CDR1 MDHEN and CDR2 SYDVKM. The CDR3 has 14 residues.

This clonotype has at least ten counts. CDR3 region: CSARSVYGYTF. The CDR3 nucleotides are TGCAGTGCTAGAAGCGTCTATGGCTACACCTTC. This chain uses TRBV20-1 with TRBJ1-2; D gene uncertain. The V gene lost 2 bases and the J gene lost 4 bases, with 5 bases spanning the gap. This CDR3 has 11 residues. CDR1 and CDR2 (germline): DFQATT, SNEGSKA (reference sequence).

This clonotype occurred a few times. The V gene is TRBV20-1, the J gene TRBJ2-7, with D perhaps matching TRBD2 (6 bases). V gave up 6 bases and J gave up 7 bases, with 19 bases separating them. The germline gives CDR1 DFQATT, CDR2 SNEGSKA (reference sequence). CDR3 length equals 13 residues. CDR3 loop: CSAGVAVMGEQYF. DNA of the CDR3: TGCAGTGCGGGGGTAGCGGTAATGGGGGAGCAGTACTTC.

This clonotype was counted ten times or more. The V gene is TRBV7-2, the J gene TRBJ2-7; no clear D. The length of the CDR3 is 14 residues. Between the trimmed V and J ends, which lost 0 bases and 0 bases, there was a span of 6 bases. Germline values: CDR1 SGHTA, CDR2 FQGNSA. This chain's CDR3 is CASSLAYGSYEQYF. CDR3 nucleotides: TGTGCCAGCAGCTTAGCCTATGGCTCCTACGAGCAGTACTTC. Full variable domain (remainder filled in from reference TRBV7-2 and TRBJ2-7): GAGVSQSPSNKVTEKGKDVELRCDPISGHTALYWYRQSLGQGLEFLIYFQGNSAPDKSGLPSDRFSAERTGGSVSTLTIQRTQQEDSAVYLCASSLAYGSYEQYFGPGTRLTVT.

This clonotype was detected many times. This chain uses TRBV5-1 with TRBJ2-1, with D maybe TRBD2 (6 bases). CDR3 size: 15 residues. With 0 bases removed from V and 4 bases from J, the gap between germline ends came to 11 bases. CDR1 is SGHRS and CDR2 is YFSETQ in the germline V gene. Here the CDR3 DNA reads TGCGCCAGCAGCTTGGGGGCTAGCGTTTACAATGAGCAGTTCTTC. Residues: CASSLGASVYNEQFF.

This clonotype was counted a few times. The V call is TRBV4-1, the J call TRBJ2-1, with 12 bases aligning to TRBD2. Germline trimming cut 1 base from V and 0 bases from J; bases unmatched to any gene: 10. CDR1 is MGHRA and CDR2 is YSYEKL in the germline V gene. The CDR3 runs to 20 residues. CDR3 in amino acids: CASSQAGTSGQYSSYNEQFF. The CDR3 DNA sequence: TGCGCCAGCAGCCAAGCCGGGACTAGCGGGCAATATAGCTCCTACAATGAGCAGTTCTTC.

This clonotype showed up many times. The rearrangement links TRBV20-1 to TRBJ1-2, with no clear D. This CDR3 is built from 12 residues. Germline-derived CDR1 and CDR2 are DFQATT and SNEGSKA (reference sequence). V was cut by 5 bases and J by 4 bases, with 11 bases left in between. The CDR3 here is CSAPWEGYGYTF. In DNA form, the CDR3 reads TGCAGTGCTCCGTGGGAGGGCTATGGCTACACCTTC.

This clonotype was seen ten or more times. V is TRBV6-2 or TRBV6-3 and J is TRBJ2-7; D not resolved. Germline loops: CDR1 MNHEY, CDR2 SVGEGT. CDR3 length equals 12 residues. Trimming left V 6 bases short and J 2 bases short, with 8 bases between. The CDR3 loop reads CASSRPPYEQYF. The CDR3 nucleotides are TGTGCCAGCAGCCGCCCACCCTACGAGCAGTACTTC.

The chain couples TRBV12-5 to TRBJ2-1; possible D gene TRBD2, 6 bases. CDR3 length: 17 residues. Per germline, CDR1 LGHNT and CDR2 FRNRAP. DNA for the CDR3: TGTGCCCCGCGGGGCGGACCGAAAATTAATACCTACAATGAGCAGTTCTTC. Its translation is CAPRGGPKINTYNEQFF.

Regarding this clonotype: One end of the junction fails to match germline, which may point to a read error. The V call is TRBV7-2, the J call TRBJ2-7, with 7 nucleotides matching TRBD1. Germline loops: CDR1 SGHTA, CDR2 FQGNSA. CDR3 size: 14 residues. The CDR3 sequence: CVSSLVPGQSEQYF. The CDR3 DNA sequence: TGTGTCAGCAGCTTAGTTCCGGGACAGTCTGAGCAGTACTTC.

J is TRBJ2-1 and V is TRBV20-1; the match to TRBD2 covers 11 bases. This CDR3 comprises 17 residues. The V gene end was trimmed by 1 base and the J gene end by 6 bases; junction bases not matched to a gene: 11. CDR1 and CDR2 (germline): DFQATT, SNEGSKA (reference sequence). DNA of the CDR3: TGCAGTGCTAGAGCCCTCCTACTAGCGGGAGCACTCAATGAGCAGTTCTTC. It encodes CSARALLLAGALNEQFF.

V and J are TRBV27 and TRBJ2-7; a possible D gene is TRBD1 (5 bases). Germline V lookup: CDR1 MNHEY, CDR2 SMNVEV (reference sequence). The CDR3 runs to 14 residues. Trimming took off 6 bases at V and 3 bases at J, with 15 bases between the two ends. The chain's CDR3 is CASSTQGSLYEQYF. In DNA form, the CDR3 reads TGTGCCAGCAGCACCCAGGGTTCCCTCTACGAGCAGTACTTC.

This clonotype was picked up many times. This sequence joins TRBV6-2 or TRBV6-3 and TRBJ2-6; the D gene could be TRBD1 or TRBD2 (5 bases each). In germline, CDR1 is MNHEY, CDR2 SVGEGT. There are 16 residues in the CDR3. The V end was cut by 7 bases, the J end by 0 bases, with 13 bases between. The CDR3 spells CASTLRGASGANVLTF. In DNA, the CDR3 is TGTGCCAGCACGCTTCGAGGGGCCTCTGGGGCCAACGTCCTGACTTTC.

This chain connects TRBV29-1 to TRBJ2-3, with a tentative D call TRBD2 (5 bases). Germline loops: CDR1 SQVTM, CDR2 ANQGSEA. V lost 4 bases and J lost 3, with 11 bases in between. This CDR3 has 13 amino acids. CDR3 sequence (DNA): TGCAGCGTTGCCGGGATAAATACAGATACGCAGTATTTT. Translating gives CSVAGINTDTQYF.